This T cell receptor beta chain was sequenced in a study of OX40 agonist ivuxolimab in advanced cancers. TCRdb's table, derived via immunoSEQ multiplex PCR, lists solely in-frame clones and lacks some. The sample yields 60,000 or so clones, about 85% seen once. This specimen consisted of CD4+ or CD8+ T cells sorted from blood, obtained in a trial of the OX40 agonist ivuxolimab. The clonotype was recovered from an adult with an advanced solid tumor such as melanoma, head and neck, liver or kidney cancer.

The CDR3 DNA follows: TGTGCCTGTCCCGAGAGGGATTTCGCCTATGGCTACACCTTC. It codes for CACPERDFAYGYTF. V usage is TRBV30 and J usage is TRBJ1-2; D uncertain. This CDR3 contains 14 residues. The germline gives CDR1 GTSNPN, CDR2 SVGIG (reference sequence). V lost 6 bases and J 4 bases, leaving 18 bases between the germline ends.